The 14 T cell receptor beta chains given below trace back to one sample, sequenced in a study of blood T cell repertoires in COVID-19 (dated by TCRdb to 2018 to 2020). Library method: the immunoSEQ multiplex PCR assay. TCRdb limited this immuneACCESS table to in-frame rearrangements with V and J called. A share of clones is missing; checked studies link under half to unresolved V genes, and the rest is unexplained. The table for this sample lists under 200,000 clones; around 84% of them were counted only once. Roughly 8.3% of the sample comes from the top ten. Sequenced sample: peripheral blood. The origin of the receptors is a woman aged 60-75 years with COVID-19, enrolled during active disease.

The chain recombines TRBV10-3 with TRBJ1-2; TRBD1 aligns across 8 bases. Germline CDR1 reads ENHRY; CDR2 reads SYGVKD. The junction had 8 bases not matched to a gene; V was cut back by 10 bases and J by 7 bases. The CDR3 extends over 12 amino acids. This chain's CDR3 is CATDSGGGGYTF. The CDR3 DNA sequence: TGTGCCACAGACTCAGGGGGCGGTGGCTACACCTTC.

A remark on this clone: The same CDR3 arises from other DNA sequences in this sample as well. CDR3 DNA sequence: TGCGCCAGCAGCTTGGGCCAGGGAAATTCACCCCTCCACTTT. Its protein is CASSLGQGNSPLHF. This chain joins TRBV5-1 and TRBJ1-6; D might be TRBD1 (5 bases). The germline CDR1 and CDR2 sequences are SGHRS and YFSETQ. CDR3 length: 14 residues. V was shortened by 0 bases and J by 7 bases, with 8 bases between the two germline ends.

The J gene is TRBJ2-2, the V gene TRBV6-1; 8 nucleotides line up with TRBD1. Germline V CDR1 and CDR2: MNHNS, SASEGT. J was trimmed by 4 bases and V by 4 bases; bases with no gene match: 8. The CDR3 has 16 amino acids. CDR3 in DNA: TGTGCCAGCAGTGCCGGACAGGGTGTGAGCACCGGGGAGCTGTTTTTT. This sequence encodes CASSAGQGVSTGELFF.

V usage is TRBV30 and J usage is TRBJ1-1; unclear D gene. CDR3 length: 14 amino acids. The ends were cut back, 2 bases at V and 6 bases at J, with 16 bases in the middle. Germline V gene lookup returns CDR1 GTSNPN and CDR2 SVGIG (reference sequence). CDR3 in DNA: TGTGCCTGGAGTTTTCCCCAGCGGAGGGCTGAAGCTTTCTTT. It encodes CAWSFPQRRAEAFF.

V is TRBV5-1 and J is TRBJ2-2; tentatively, D is TRBD1 (6 bases). Germline V gene data show CDR1 as SGHRS and CDR2 as YFSETQ. This CDR3 comprises 14 residues. Trimming cost V 5 bases and J 0 bases, with 8 bases left between them. CDR3 in DNA: TGCGCCAGCAGGGGGGCGCCGAACACCGGGGAGCTGTTTTTT. It specifies CASRGAPNTGELFF. The full variable domain, with the rest looked up from reference TRBV5-1 and TRBJ2-2, is KAGVTQTPRYLIKTRGQQVTLSCSPISGHRSVSWYQQTPGQGLQFLFEYFSETQRNKGNFPGRFSGRQFSNSRSEMNVSTLELGDSALYLCASRGAPNTGELFFGEGSRLTVL.

This chain connects TRBV11-2 to TRBJ1-1; D is unresolved. Germline V lookup: CDR1 SGHAT, CDR2 FQNNGV. Trimming cost V 1 base and J 7 bases, with 7 bases left between them. The CDR3 contains 12 residues. CDR3 sequence reads: CASSLGGVEAFF. The CDR3 nucleotides read TGTGCCAGCAGCTTAGGCGGTGTTGAAGCTTTCTTT.

V is TRBV14 and J is TRBJ1-1; D gene unclear. Trimming stripped 4 bases from V and 0 bases from J, with 12 bases between. Germline V gene sequence: CDR1 SGHDN, CDR2 FVKESK. The CDR3 is made up of 15 amino acids. The CDR3 sequence is CASSPLWAMNTEAFF. The CDR3 DNA reads TGTGCCAGCAGCCCCTTGTGGGCTATGAACACTGAAGCTTTCTTT.

The gene calls are TRBV18 and TRBJ2-7; 9 nucleotides align to TRBD2. There are 15 residues in the CDR3. Trimming at V came to 5 bases and at J to 4 bases, leaving 9 bases not matched to a gene. Germline V gene sequence: CDR1 KGHSH, CDR2 LQKENI. CDR3 residues: CASSEGLAGLYEQYF. The DNA of the CDR3 is TGTGCCAGCTCAGAGGGGCTAGCGGGGCTTTACGAGCAGTACTTC.

The V call is TRBV6-5, the J call TRBJ1-6, with 9 bases lining up with TRBD1. CDR3 length: 15 residues. V dropped 7 bases and J dropped 5; count of bases not matched to a gene: 6. Germline loops: CDR1 MNHEY, CDR2 SVGAGI. CDR3: CASTMDRGNNSPLHF. The CDR3 nucleotides are TGTGCCAGCACTATGGACAGGGGAAATAATTCACCCCTCCACTTT.

This chain links TRBV5-6 with TRBJ2-7; tentatively, D is TRBD1 (7 bases). This CDR3 comprises 13 residues. CDR1 is SGHDT, CDR2 YYEEEE, per germline. The germline V and J ends were trimmed by 4 bases and 4 bases, with 12 bases remaining between them. The chain's CDR3 is CASSPTGRYEQYF. In DNA, the CDR3 is TGTGCCAGCAGCCCGACAGGGAGGTACGAGCAGTACTTC.

The chain employs TRBV5-1 and TRBJ2-2; D is unclear. The CDR3 runs to 13 residues. From germline, CDR1 is SGHRS and CDR2 YFSETQ. Trimming removed 4 bases at V and 8 bases at J, with 12 bases between. CDR3 sequence: CASSALAEGELFF. The CDR3 bases are TGCGCCAGCAGCGCTCTGGCGGAGGGGGAGCTGTTTTTT.

DNA of the CDR3: TGTGCCAGCAGCCAATCCGGGACTAGCGGGCTAGAGACCCAGTACTTC. As protein: CASSQSGTSGLETQYF. The chain recombines TRBV11-2 with TRBJ2-5; 12 bases align to TRBD2. CDR1 is SGHAT, CDR2 FQNNGV, per germline. After removal of 5 bases from V and 4 bases from J, the junction contained 8 bases not matched to a gene. This CDR3 is 16 amino acids long.

The chain recombines TRBV19 with TRBJ2-3, with a possible D match to TRBD1 (6 bases). The CDR3 is made up of 16 amino acids. Per the germline V gene, CDR1 is LNHDA and CDR2 is SQIVND (reference sequence). V lost 3 bases to trimming and J lost 3 bases, with 16 bases between them. The CDR3, as DNA: TGTGCCAGTAGTATCGGTAGTTGGCAGGGGACAGATACGCAGTATTTT. It specifies CASSIGSWQGTDTQYF.

This rearrangement joins TRBV5-6 to TRBJ2-5; 8 nucleotides align to TRBD2. This CDR3 spans 13 amino acids. V was clipped by 6 bases and J by 5 bases; unmatched bases: 6. The V gene's germline CDR1 is SGHDT and CDR2 YYEEEE. The CDR3 DNA reads TGTGCCAGCACAGCGGGAGCGTGGGAGACCCAGTACTTC. Residues: CASTAGAWETQYF.